This T cell receptor beta chain derives from a study of T cell responses to AZD1222 COVID-19 vaccine. Findings of the study overall: Mostly white British, mostly female donors; authors suggested clonal diversity may be underestimated. CD4 TCRs covered the whole spike, strongest at regions 160-218 and 743-854. Regions left unmutated in variants are reportedly the target of nearly half of spike-specific TCRs.

TCRdb keeps only in-frame clones here, not all; method: immunoSEQ multiplex PCR. The sample yields around 54,000 clones, about 86% seen once. Recipients boosted at about 4 weeks or about 12 weeks are pooled. On this clone: Its antigen is not identified.

CDR3 length equals 13 residues. Germline V gives CDR1 MNHNS, CDR2 SASEGT. V was trimmed by 2 bases and J by 4 bases, leaving 8 bases between them. This clonotype originated in an adult who received the AZD1222 COVID-19 vaccine. The source was peripheral blood, collected 28 days after the second AZD1222 dose. The gene calls are TRBV6-1 and TRBJ1-2, with D uncertain. In DNA, the CDR3 is TGTGCCAGCAGTGAACTAGGGATCTATGGCTACACCTTC. This translates into CASSELGIYGYTF.